This T cell receptor beta chain was found in a study of CD8+CD57+ T cells in acquired aplastic anemia. The overall study: Healthy donors averaged approximately 11 million reads for CD4+ cells. Study-level points and caveats: Some 28 sequences, all CD8+ CDR3, were shared between patients and controls.

Genomic DNA provided the template from which TCR beta VDJ and CDR3 profiles were obtained. TCRdb analysed the reads with MiXCR anew, one entry per CDR3 protein. Of 400,000 to 450,000 distinct CDR3 sequences listed, around 72% are singletons. As to this clonotype: The antigen is not known. One junction end disagrees with the germline gene, perhaps due to a read error.

Germline values: CDR1 KGHDR, CDR2 SFDVKD. The length of the CDR3 is 16 residues. The sample taken for sequencing was sorted CD4+, CD8+, or CD8+CD57+ T cells (not recorded which) from PBMCs. The chain couples TRBV24-1 to TRBJ2-5; weak D call: TRBD1 (7 bases). This TCR derives from a human donor in good health, serving as a control. The chain's CDR3 is CAISDRAGGFHETRTF. For the CDR3, the DNA is TGTGCCATCAGTGACAGGGCCGGGGGTTTCCATGAGACCCGGACCTTC.